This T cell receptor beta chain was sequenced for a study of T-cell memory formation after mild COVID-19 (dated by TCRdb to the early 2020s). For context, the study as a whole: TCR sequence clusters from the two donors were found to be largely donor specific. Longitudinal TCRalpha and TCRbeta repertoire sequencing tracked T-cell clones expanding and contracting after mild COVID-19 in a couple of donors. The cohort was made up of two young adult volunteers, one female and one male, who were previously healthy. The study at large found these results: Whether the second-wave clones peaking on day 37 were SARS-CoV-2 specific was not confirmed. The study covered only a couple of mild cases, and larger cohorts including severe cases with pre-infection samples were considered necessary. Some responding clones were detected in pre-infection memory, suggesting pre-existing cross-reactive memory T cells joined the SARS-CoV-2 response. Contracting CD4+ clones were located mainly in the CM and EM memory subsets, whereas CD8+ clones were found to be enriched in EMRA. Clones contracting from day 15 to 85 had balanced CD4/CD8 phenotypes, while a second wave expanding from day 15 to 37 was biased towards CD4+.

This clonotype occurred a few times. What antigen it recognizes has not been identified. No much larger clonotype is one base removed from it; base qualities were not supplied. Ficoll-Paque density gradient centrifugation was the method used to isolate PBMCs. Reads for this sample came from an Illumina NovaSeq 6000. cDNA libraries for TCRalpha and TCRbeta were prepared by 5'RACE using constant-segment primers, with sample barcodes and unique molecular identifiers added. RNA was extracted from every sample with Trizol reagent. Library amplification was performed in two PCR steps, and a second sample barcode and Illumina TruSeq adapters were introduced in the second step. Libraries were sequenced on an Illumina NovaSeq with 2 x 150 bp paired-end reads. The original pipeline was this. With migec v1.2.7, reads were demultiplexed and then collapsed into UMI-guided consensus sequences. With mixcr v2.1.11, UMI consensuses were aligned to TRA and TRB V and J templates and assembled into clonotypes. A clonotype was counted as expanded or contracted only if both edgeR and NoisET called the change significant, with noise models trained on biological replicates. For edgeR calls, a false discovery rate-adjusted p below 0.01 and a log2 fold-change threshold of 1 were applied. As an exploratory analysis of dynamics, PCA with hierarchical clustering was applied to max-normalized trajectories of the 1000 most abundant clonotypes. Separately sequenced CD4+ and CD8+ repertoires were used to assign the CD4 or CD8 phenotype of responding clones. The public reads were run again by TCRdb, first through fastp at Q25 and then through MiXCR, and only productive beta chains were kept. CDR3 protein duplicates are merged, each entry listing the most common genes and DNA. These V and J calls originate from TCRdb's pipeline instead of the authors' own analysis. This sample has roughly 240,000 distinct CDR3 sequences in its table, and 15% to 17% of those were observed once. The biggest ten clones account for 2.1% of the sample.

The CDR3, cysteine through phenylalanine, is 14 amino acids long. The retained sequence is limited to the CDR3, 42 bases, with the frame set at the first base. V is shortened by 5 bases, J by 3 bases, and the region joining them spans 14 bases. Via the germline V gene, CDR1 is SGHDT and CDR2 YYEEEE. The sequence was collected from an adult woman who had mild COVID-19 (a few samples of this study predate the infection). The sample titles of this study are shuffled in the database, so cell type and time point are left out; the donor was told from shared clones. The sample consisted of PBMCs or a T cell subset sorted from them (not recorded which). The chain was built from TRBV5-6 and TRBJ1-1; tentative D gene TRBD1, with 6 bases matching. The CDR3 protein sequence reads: CASRPRGEYTEAFF. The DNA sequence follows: TGTGCCAGCAGGCCCAGGGGAGAGTACACTGAAGCTTTCTTT. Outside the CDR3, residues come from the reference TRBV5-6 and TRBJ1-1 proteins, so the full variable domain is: DAGVTQSPTHLIKTRGQQVTLRCSPKSGHDTVSWYQQALGQGPQFIFQYYEEEERQRGNFPDRFSGHQFPNYSSELNVNALLLGDSALYLCASRPRGEYTEAFFGQGTRLTVV.